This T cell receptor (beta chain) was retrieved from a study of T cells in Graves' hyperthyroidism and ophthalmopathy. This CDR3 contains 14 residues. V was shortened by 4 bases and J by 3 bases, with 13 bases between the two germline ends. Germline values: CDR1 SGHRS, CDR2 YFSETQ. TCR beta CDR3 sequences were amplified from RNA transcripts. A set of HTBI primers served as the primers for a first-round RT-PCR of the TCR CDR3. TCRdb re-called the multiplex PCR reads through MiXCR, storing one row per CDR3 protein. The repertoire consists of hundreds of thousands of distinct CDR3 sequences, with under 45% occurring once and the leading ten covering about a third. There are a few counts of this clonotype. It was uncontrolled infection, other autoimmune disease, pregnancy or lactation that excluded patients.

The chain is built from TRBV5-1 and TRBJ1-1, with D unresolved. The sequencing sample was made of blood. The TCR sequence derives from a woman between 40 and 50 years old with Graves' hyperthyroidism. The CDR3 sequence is CASSATIRDTEAFF. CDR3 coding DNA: TGCGCCAGCAGCGCGACAATCCGGGACACTGAAGCTTTCTTT.